These 23 T cell receptor beta chains came from one sample sequenced in a study of T cells in Graves' hyperthyroidism and ophthalmopathy. Amplification of TCR beta CDR3 regions was performed using RNA transcripts as template. Using the HTBI primer set, a first-round RT-PCR was run on the TCR CDR3. TCRdb processed the multiplex PCR reads anew with MiXCR; each CDR3 protein has one entry. The table shows about 380,000 distinct CDR3 sequences, with 15% to 20% occurring only once. Source material: blood. The receptors stem from a man in his late teens or twenties with Graves' ophthalmopathy.

This clonotype was seen repeatedly, ten times or more. This chain's CDR3 is CASRSGRGSEKLFF. The CDR3 DNA follows: TGTGCCAGCCGATCAGGGAGGGGGAGCGAAAAACTGTTTTTT. The chain links TRBV12-3 or TRBV12-4 to TRBJ1-4; possibly TRBD1 for D (6 bases). The ends were cut back, 8 bases at V and 8 bases at J, with 18 bases in the middle. The CDR3 has 14 residues.

Comments on this clonotype: Given a much more abundant clone one base away, this may be a read error. In DNA, the CDR3 is TGTGCCAGCAGTTCAAGTTCCGGAACACGGGGCTACACCTTC. Its translation: CASSSSSGTRGYTF. The V and J genes are TRBV12-3 or TRBV12-4 and TRBJ1-2; D is unresolved. The CDR3 is made up of 14 amino acids. Trimming took off 4 bases at V and 8 bases at J, with 17 bases between the two ends.

The CDR3 protein is CASSSTGAPGYEQYF. In nucleotides, the CDR3 is TGTGCCAGCAGCAGTACAGGGGCACCGGGCTACGAGCAGTACTTC. The rearrangement uses TRBV7-6 and TRBJ2-7; TRBD1 matches at 7 bases. V dropped 5 bases and J dropped 3; count of bases not matched to a gene: 10. The CDR3 has 15 amino acids. The germline V gene has CDR1 SGHVS and CDR2 FNYEAQ.

The chain has TRBV3-1 and TRBJ1-3; D uncertain. CDR3 size: 14 residues. Deletions cut 6 bases from V and 8 bases from J, with 17 bases between. Germline assignment: CDR1 LGHDT and CDR2 YNNKEL (reference sequence). The DNA for the CDR3 is TGTGCCAGCAGTTACCCGGGGATGGAACACACCATATATTTT. Amino acids: CASSYPGMEHTIYF.

This clonotype was found many times. The chain carries TRBV7-9 and TRBJ2-7, with a possible D match to TRBD1 (5 bases). CDR1 is SEHNR and CDR2 is FQNEAQ in the germline V gene (reference sequence). The CDR3 is 13 amino acids. The V gene lost 1 base and the J gene lost 3 bases, with 7 bases spanning the gap. The CDR3 coding sequence is TGTGCCAGCAGCTTAGTCGACAGCTACGAGCAGTACTTC. It is translated as CASSLVDSYEQYF.

This clonotype was picked up many times. V and J are TRBV11-2 and TRBJ2-3; no clear D gene. Trimming shortened V by 3 bases and J by 0 bases, and 4 bases separated the two germline ends. The germline CDR1 and CDR2 sequences are SGHAT and FQNNGV. The CDR3 length is 13 residues. As DNA, the CDR3 is TGTGCCAGCAGCTTCGGTAGCACAGATACGCAGTATTTT. Residues: CASSFGSTDTQYF.

This clonotype was detected ten times or more. This rearrangement joins TRBV11-2 to TRBJ2-5; 9 bases map to TRBD1. The CDR3 has 17 amino acids. With V trimmed by 3 bases and J by 7 bases, 15 bases remained unmatched. CDR1 and CDR2 (germline): SGHAT, FQNNGV. This CDR3 is CASSFQHRGRDVPTQYF. In DNA form, the CDR3 reads TGTGCCAGCAGCTTTCAACACAGGGGGCGAGATGTCCCGACCCAGTACTTC.

In its sample, this clonotype was seen once. This could be a read error, since a much larger clone is one nucleotide away. The chain has TRBV24-1 and TRBJ2-1; 7 bases line up with TRBD1. Germline V gene data show CDR1 as KGHDR and CDR2 as SFDVKD. This CDR3 contains 15 residues. V shed 3 bases and J 8 bases; nucleotides not matched to a gene: 9. The CDR3 sequence is CATSDAGTETHEQFF. The DNA for the CDR3 is TGTGCCACCAGTGATGCCGGGACAGAGACCCATGAGCAGTTCTTC.

The chain employs TRBV5-4 and TRBJ2-5; D call uncertain. The V gene lost 0 bases and the J gene lost 4 bases, with 13 bases spanning the gap. Germline CDR1 SGHNT, CDR2 YYREEE (reference sequence). The length of the CDR3 is 15 residues. CDR3 DNA: TGTGCCAGCAGCTTGGACCTTAGCAGTCGAGAGACCCAGTACTTC. It translates to CASSLDLSSRETQYF.

The V call is TRBV24-1, the J call TRBJ1-5; D unclear. The CDR3 contains 16 residues. Trimming stripped 4 bases from V and 0 bases from J, with 12 bases between. The V gene's germline CDR1 is KGHDR and CDR2 SFDVKD. The CDR3: CATSDRGLNSNQPQHF. The CDR3 bases are TGTGCCACCAGTGACCGCGGACTGAATAGCAATCAGCCCCAGCATTTT.

This clonotype was counted between two and nine times. This may come from a read error, since a much larger clone is one base off. The genes are TRBV6-1 and TRBJ1-5, with D possibly matching TRBD1 (6 bases). Between the trimmed V and J ends, which lost 4 bases and 5 bases, there was a span of 24 bases. From germline, CDR1 is MNHNS and CDR2 SASEGT. This CDR3 is built from 18 residues. The CDR3 region has the DNA TGTGCCAGCAGTGGCCCCTTATCCGGGATCGGGGGCCATCAGCCCCAGCATTTT. It yields the protein CASSGPLSGIGGHQPQHF.

The chain carries TRBV12-3 or TRBV12-4 and TRBJ2-1; 12 nucleotides agree with TRBD2. The CDR3 totals 17 residues. The V segment lost 2 bases and the J segment 6 bases; nucleotides outside the gene matches: 8. In DNA, the CDR3 is TGTGCCAGCAGTTTACGGCTAGCGGGGGGGCCGGTCAATGAGCAGTTCTTC. Translation: CASSLRLAGGPVNEQFF.

The chain links TRBV6-1 to TRBJ2-7; 8 bases agree with TRBD1. V was pared by 6 bases and J by 6 bases, with 13 bases of the junction left unmatched. The germline CDR1 and CDR2 sequences are MNHNS and SASEGT. The CDR3 totals 15 residues. CDR3 amino acids: CASSLTGGDGREQYF. In DNA, the CDR3 is TGTGCCAGCAGCCTCACAGGGGGAGATGGCCGCGAGCAGTACTTC.

This clonotype has ten or more counts. CDR3 loop: CASTLWGSSYNEQFF. The CDR3 region has the DNA TGTGCCAGCACCCTCTGGGGGAGCTCCTACAATGAGCAGTTCTTC. The chain joins TRBV11-2 to TRBJ2-1; D may correspond to TRBD1 or TRBD2 (5 bases each). From germline, CDR1 is SGHAT and CDR2 FQNNGV. V was shortened by 7 bases and J by 0 bases, with 13 bases between the two germline ends. This CDR3 is 15 amino acids long. The whole variable domain, filled in from reference TRBV11-2 and TRBJ2-1, reads EAGVAQSPRYKIIEKRQSVAFWCNPISGHATLYWYQQILGQGPKLLIQFQNNGVVDDSQLPKDRFSAERLKGVDSTLKIQPAKLEDSAVYLCASTLWGSSYNEQFFGPGTRLTVL.

The rearrangement links TRBV7-9 to TRBJ1-1; D unresolved. The CDR3 is 15 residues long. Germline values: CDR1 SEHNR, CDR2 FQNEAQ (reference sequence). Trimming removed 5 bases at V and 0 bases at J, with 13 bases between. In DNA, the CDR3 is TGTGCCAGCAGCGAGAGGATCAGGATGAACACTGAAGCTTTCTTT. Its protein is CASSERIRMNTEAFF.

This clonotype was counted only a few times. CDR3 DNA: TGTGCCAGTAACGAACTAGCGGGGGGCACAGATACGCAGTATTTT. It encodes CASNELAGGTDTQYF. This chain connects TRBV19 to TRBJ2-3; 11 nucleotides agree with TRBD2. V gave up 7 bases and J gave up 1 base; unmatched junction bases: 4. Germline V gene data show CDR1 as LNHDA and CDR2 as SQIVND (reference sequence). The CDR3 loop spans 15 amino acids.

The chain links TRBV6-1 to TRBJ1-1; D unresolved. This CDR3 has 16 amino acids. Germline V CDR1 and CDR2: MNHNS, SASEGT. Trimming shortened V by 5 bases and J by 8 bases, and 24 bases separated the two germline ends. The CDR3 DNA follows: TGTGCCAGCAGTTACAGTGTAGTGGTTCAGGCCTCGGAAGCTTTCTTT. Protein: CASSYSVVVQASEAFF.

This chain links TRBV2 with TRBJ2-4; the match to TRBD1 covers 7 bases. This CDR3 is 15 amino acids long. V lost 8 bases to trimming and J lost 1 base; unmatched junction nucleotides: 8. Per the germline V gene, CDR1 is SNHLY and CDR2 is FYNNEI. This CDR3 is CASEVLQGAKNIQYF. The CDR3 bases are TGTGCCAGCGAGGTATTACAGGGGGCCAAAAACATTCAGTACTTC.

This chain connects TRBV10-2 to TRBJ1-2, with TRBD1 as a possible D gene (5 bases). The germline V gene has CDR1 WSHSY and CDR2 SAAADI. CDR3 length: 14 residues. Trimming left V 6 bases short and J 5 bases short, with 16 bases between. This CDR3 is CASSDSLAEYGYTF. The CDR3 DNA reads TGCGCCAGCAGCGACAGCCTCGCTGAATATGGCTACACCTTC.

This clonotype showed up just once. This may stem from a read error, because a much larger clone lies one nucleotide away. V and J are TRBV20-1 and TRBJ2-3; TRBD2 matches 7 bases. With 6 bases clipped from V and 3 bases from J, the junction kept 9 bases outside the gene matches. The CDR3 runs 14 residues. Looked up from germline, CDR1 is DFQATT and CDR2 is SNEGSKA (reference sequence). For the CDR3, the DNA is TGCAGTGCCATAACTGGCGGGGGAACAGATACGCAGTATTTT. As protein: CSAITGGGTDTQYF.

There are a few counts of this clonotype. This chain connects TRBV3-1 to TRBJ2-2; 9 nucleotides match TRBD1. Looked up from germline, CDR1 is LGHDT and CDR2 is YNNKEL (reference sequence). V dropped 3 bases and J dropped 5; count of bases not matched to a gene: 7. The CDR3 is 16 residues long. The CDR3 DNA follows: TGTGCCAGCAGCCATTCAGACAGGGGGAGAACCGGGGAGCTGTTTTTT. Translating gives CASSHSDRGRTGELFF.

This clonotype occurred a few times. The rearrangement links TRBV13 to TRBJ1-1; tentatively, D is TRBD1 (6 bases). The V gene's germline CDR1 is PRHDT and CDR2 FYEKMQ (reference sequence). This CDR3 region has 14 residues. With 6 bases removed from V and 2 bases from J, the gap between germline ends came to 13 bases. In DNA, the CDR3 is TGTGCCAGCAGGGAACAGGGTGTAAACACTGAAGCTTTCTTT. This translates into CASREQGVNTEAFF. Drawing the rest from reference TRBV13 and TRBJ1-1, the complete variable domain is AAGVIQSPRHLIKEKRETATLKCYPIPRHDTVYWYQQGPGQDPQFLISFYEKMQSDKGSIPDRFSAQQFSDYHSELNMSSLELGDSALYFCASREQGVNTEAFFGQGTRLTVV.

The V and J genes are TRBV4-2 and TRBJ1-3, with a tentative D call TRBD1 (5 bases). V dropped 0 bases and J dropped 0 bases, with 15 bases sitting between them. This CDR3 spans 18 amino acids. CDR1 is LGHNA and CDR2 is YNFKEQ in the germline V gene. The CDR3 nucleotides are TGTGCCAGCAGCCAAGATGGGAAGGGGTCGATCTCTGGAAACACCATATATTTT. It encodes CASSQDGKGSISGNTIYF.